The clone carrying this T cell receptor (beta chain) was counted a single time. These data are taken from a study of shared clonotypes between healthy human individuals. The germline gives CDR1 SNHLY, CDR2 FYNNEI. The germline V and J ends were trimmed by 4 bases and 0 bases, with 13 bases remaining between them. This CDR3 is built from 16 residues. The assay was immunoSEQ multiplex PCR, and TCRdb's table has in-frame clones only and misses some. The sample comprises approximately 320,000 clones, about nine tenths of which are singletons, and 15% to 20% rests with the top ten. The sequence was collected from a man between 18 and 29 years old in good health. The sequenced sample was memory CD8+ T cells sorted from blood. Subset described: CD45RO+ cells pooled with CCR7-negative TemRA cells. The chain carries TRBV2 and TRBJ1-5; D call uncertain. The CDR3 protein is CASSGVTLNSNQPQHF. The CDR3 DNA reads TGTGCCAGCAGTGGGGTGACACTTAATAGCAATCAGCCCCAGCATTTT. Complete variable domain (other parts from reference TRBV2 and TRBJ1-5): EPEVTQTPSHQVTQMGQEVILRCVPISNHLYFYWYRQILGQKVEFLVSFYNNEISEKSEIFDDQFSVERPDGSNFTLKIRSTKLEDSAMYFCASSGVTLNSNQPQHFGDGTRLSIL.